This T cell receptor beta chain was recovered during a study of blood T cell repertoires in COVID-19. Looking at the study overall: Acute and convalescent COVID-19 samples came from the United States, Italy and Spain. T cells, B-cell-depleted T cells, or PBMCs supplied cDNA or gDNA.

V was clipped by 3 bases and J by 6 bases; unmatched bases: 10. Germline CDR1 reads LNHDA; CDR2 reads SQIVND (reference sequence). The CDR3 runs 15 residues. In the original processing: The assay estimated nucleated cells by amplifying reference gene primers. TCRdb keeps only in-frame clones here, not all; method: immunoSEQ multiplex PCR. The V and J calls and clone size were taken over from that table, and D and trimming were inferred from the DNA. The table shows about 32,000 clones, with about 86% occurring only once. This receptor was taken from a woman in her 70s with active COVID-19. This chain joins TRBV19 and TRBJ1-1, with 7 bases that match TRBD1. The sequencing sample was made of peripheral blood. CDR3 DNA sequence: TGTGCCAGTAGTATCCCGTCGAGGCAGGGGGCTGAAGCTTTCTTT. Translating it yields CASSIPSRQGAEAFF.